These T cell receptor beta chains were read from a single sample in a study of neoadjuvant anti-PD-1 for oral cavity cancer. Measured with immunoSEQ multiplex PCR; TCRdb has only the in-frame clones, and not every one. The data contain roughly 25,000 clones, about 30% of them singletons. Source: tumor tissue, taken after nivolumab (anti-PD-1) treatment. The receptors were gathered from a person between 40 and 79 years old with oral cavity squamous cell carcinoma. The CDR3 runs from the conserved cysteine through the conserved F or W. Each record gives: J gene, clone size, D gene, V gene, CDR3 protein, CDR3 DNA. D genes are given only for firm matches. The listing skips clone size in some rows; elsewhere it reads once, few, many or a size class.

TRBJ2-7 | once | TRBD1 | TRBV13 | CASSTTGGTEQYF | TGTGCCAGCAGCACTACAGGGGGAACCGAGCAGTACTTC
TRBJ2-7 | - | - | TRBV6-1 | CASNQRPEQYF | TGTGCCAGCAACCAACGACCCGAGCAGTACTTC
TRBJ1-3 | - | - | TRBV28 | CASSLMTGTGNTIYF | TGTGCCAGCAGCCTTATGACGGGGACTGGAAACACCATATATTTT
TRBJ1-1 | few | - | TRBV30 | CAWSVIGGNTEAFF | TGTGCCTGGAGTGTCATCGGGGGGAACACTGAAGCTTTCTTT
TRBJ2-7 | - | - | TRBV7-3 | CASSPGLGGDEQYF | TGTGCCAGCAGCCCCGGACTAGGGGGCGACGAGCAGTACTTC
TRBJ1-1 | - | - | TRBV30 | CAWSLLGAEAFF | TGTGCCTGGAGTCTATTGGGGGCTGAAGCTTTCTTT
TRBJ1-1 | medium-sized | - | TRBV4-2 | CASSQAGITEAFF | TGTGCCAGCAGCCAAGCTGGGATCACTGAAGCTTTCTTT
TRBJ1-1 | few | - | TRBV10-3 | CAIRGSNTEAFF | TGTGCCATCAGAGGCTCGAACACTGAAGCTTTCTTT
TRBJ1-4 | once | - | TRBV5-8 | CASSWPLSATNEKLFF | TGTGCCAGCAGCTGGCCCTTGAGTGCAACTAATGAAAAACTGTTTTTT
TRBJ2-1 | - | - | TRBV19 | CATHPGLRGNEQFF | TGTGCCACCCACCCCGGGTTAAGGGGCAATGAGCAGTTCTTC
TRBJ1-2 | - | - | TRBV6-5 | CASSSRGPYGYTF | TGTGCCAGCAGTTCAAGGGGTCCCTATGGCTACACCTTC
TRBJ2-3 | few | TRBD2 | TRBV5-4 | CASSLAGGADTQYF | TGTGCCAGCAGCTTAGCGGGGGGAGCAGATACGCAGTATTTT
TRBJ2-5 | - | - | TRBV20-1 | CSAGTGETQYF | TGCAGTGCTGGGACGGGGGAGACCCAGTACTTC
TRBJ1-1 | - | - | TRBV6-1 | CASSEALEAGEAFF | TGTGCCAGCAGTGAAGCGCTCGAGGCTGGTGAAGCTTTCTTT
TRBJ2-7 | - | - | TRBV28 | CASRAGTVSSYEQYF | TGTGCCAGCAGAGCCGGGACGGTGAGCTCCTACGAGCAGTACTTC